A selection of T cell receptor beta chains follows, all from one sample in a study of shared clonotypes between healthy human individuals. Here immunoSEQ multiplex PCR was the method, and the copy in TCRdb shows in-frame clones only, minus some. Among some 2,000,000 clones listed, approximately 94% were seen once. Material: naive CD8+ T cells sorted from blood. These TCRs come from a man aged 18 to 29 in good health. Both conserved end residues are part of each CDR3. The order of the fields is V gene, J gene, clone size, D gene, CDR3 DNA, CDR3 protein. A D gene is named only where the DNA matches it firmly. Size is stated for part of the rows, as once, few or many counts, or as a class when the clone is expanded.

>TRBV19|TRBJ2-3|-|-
TGTGCCAGTAGTTGGGGCACGCCAACAGATACGCAGTATTTT
CASSWGTPTDTQYF
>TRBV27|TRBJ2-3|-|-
TGTGCCAGCAGTTTAGTGACTAGCACAGATACGCAGTATTTT
CASSLVTSTDTQYF
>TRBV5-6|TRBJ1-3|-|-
TGTGCCAGCAGCTCTACTCTGGACCCGGGAAACACCATATATTTT
CASSSTLDPGNTIYF
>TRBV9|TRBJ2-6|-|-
TGTGCCAGCAGCGACCCTGCCGGGGCCAACGTCCTGACTTTC
CASSDPAGANVLTF
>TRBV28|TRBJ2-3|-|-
TGTGCCAGCAGTTTTGAGATAGCGGAATCTAGCACAGATACGCAGTATTTT
CASSFEIAESSTDTQYF
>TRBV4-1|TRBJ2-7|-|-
TGCGCCAGCAGCCAAGAGCCAGGGGTCTACGAGCAGTACTTC
CASSQEPGVYEQYF
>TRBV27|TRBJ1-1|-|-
TGTGCCAGCAGTTTGTCTCAGGGAGAGATGAACACTGAAGCTTTCTTT
CASSLSQGEMNTEAFF
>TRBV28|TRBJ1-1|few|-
TGTGCCAGCTTGGAGGCGAACACTGAAGCTTTCTTT
CASLEANTEAFF
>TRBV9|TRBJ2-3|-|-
TGTGCCAGCAGCGTCCAGTGGTCAGATACGCAGTATTTT
CASSVQWSDTQYF
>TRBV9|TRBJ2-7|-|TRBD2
TGTGCCAGCAGCGTCGGGGGGGCTGGGTTCGAGCAGTACTTC
CASSVGGAGFEQYF
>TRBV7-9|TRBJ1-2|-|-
TGTGCCAGCAGCTTAGCGTCGACAGCGACTAACTATGGCTACACCTTC
CASSLASTATNYGYTF
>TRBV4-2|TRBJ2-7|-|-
TGTGCCAGCAGCCCTTTTGAGGGGGCCTACGAGCAGTACTTC
CASSPFEGAYEQYF
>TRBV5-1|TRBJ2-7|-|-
TGCGCCAGCAGCTTGGTCCCGGGAACCGGGGGCGAGCAGTACTTC
CASSLVPGTGGEQYF
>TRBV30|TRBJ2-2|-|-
TGTGCCTGGAGTCCGACGCTGAACACCGGGGAGCTGTTTTTT
CAWSPTLNTGELFF
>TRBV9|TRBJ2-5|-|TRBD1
TGTGCCAGCAGCGTAGGGACAGGGAGAGAGACCCAGTACTTC
CASSVGTGRETQYF
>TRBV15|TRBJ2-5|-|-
TGTGCCACCAGCAGGATGGGGTGGGAGACCCAGTACTTC
CATSRMGWETQYF
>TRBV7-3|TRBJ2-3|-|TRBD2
TGTGCCAGCAGCTTTCGACTAGCGGGGGGGTCCACAGATACGCAGTATTTT
CASSFRLAGGSTDTQYF
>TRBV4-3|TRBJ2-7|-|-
TGCGCCAGCAGCCAAGATGCGGGCAGTTCCTACGAGCAGTACTTC
CASSQDAGSSYEQYF
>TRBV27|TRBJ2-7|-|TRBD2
TGTGCCAGCAGCCGGGGACTAGCGGGAGACGAGCAGTACTTC
CASSRGLAGDEQYF
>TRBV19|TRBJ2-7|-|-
TGTGCCAGTAGTATAGAGGACACTAACTACGAGCAGTACTTC
CASSIEDTNYEQYF
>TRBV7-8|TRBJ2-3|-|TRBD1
TGTGCCAGCAGCTTAGCCTTTTCCGGGACAGGGCCAGATACGCAGTATTTT
CASSLAFSGTGPDTQYF
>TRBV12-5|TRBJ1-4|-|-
TGTGCTATAATAGGGGGAGCGAATGAAAAACTGTTTTTT
CAIIGGANEKLFF
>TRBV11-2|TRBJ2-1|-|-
TGTGCCAGCAGCTTGGACCACTACAATGAGCAGTTCTTC
CASSLDHYNEQFF
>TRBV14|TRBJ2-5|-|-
TGTGCCAGCAGCCAAGGCATCATCAGGGAAGAGACCCAGTACTTC
CASSQGIIREETQYF
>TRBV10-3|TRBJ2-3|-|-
TGTGCCATCAGTGAGTCTGCTAGCGAGCTCACAGATACGCAGTATTTT
CAISESASELTDTQYF
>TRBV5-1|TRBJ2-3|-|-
TGCGCCAGCAGCTTGGATGGCCTTCTCGGTAGGTCAGATACGCAGTATTTT
CASSLDGLLGRSDTQYF
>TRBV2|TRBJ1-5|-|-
TGTGCCAGCAGGCTTGGTCCGGATAGCAATCAGCCCCAGCATTTT
CASRLGPDSNQPQHF
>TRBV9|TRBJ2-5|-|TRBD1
TGTGCCAGCAGCGCCTGGACAGGGGTGGAGACCCAGTACTTC
CASSAWTGVETQYF
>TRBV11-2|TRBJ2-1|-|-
TGTGCCAGCAGCATCCTATACGCGAATGAGCAGTTCTTC
CASSILYANEQFF
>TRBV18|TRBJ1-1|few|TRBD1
TGTGCCAGCTCACCAACAGGGGGAAAGGGCACTGAAGCTTTCTTT
CASSPTGGKGTEAFF
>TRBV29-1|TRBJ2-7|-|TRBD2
TGCAGCGGATTAGCGGGGGATTACGAGCAGTACTTC
CSGLAGDYEQYF
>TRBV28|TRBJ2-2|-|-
TGTGCCAGCAGCCCTTTCACCGGGGAGCTGTTTTTT
CASSPFTGELFF
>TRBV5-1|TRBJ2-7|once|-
TGCGCCAGCAGCTGGGGGGGCAGCTCCTACGAGCAGTACTTC
CASSWGGSSYEQYF
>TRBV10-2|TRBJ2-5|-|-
TGCGCCAGCATCCACAGTGCGGGGTCGGCCTTCGAGACCCAGTACTTC
CASIHSAGSAFETQYF
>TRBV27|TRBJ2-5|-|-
TGTGCCAGCAGTTCATCTCCCGTATTGGAAGAGGGCCAAGAGACCCAGTACTTC
CASSSSPVLEEGQETQYF
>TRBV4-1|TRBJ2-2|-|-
TGCGCCAGCAGCTCCGGGACATTGAACACCGGGGAGCTGTTTTTT
CASSSGTLNTGELFF
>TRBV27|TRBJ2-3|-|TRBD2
TGTGCCAGCACCAGCGGGGGCCCGTGGAATACGCAGTATTTT
CASTSGGPWNTQYF
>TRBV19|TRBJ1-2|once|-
TGTGCCAGTAGCCCCGCGGACGGAAACTATGGCTACACCTTC
CASSPADGNYGYTF
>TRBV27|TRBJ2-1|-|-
TGTGCCAGCAGTTTACCCGGCAATGAGCAGTTCTTC
CASSLPGNEQFF
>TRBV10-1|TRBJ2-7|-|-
TGCGCCAGCAGTCCCGGGACGAGGGAGCAGTACTTC
CASSPGTREQYF
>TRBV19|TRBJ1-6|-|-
TGTGCCAGTAGTATACTGGTGAGCTCCTATAATTCACCCCTCCACTTT
CASSILVSSYNSPLHF
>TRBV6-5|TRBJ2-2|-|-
TGTGCCAGCCGCGCGGGCACCGGGGAGCTGTTTTTT
CASRAGTGELFF
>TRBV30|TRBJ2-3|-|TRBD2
TGTGCCTGGAGTGACGCGGGGCGGGGGACCACAGATACGCAGTATTTT
CAWSDAGRGTTDTQYF
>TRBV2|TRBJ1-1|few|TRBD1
TGTGCCAGCAGTGAGACAGGGATGAACACTGAAGCTTTCTTT
CASSETGMNTEAFF
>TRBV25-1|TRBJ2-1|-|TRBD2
TGTGCCTCCGCACTAGCGGGAGAGACCCATGAGCAGTTCTTC
CASALAGETHEQFF
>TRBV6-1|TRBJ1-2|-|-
TGTGCCAGCAGTGAATTGGGACGATACACCTTC
CASSELGRYTF
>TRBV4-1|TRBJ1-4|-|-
TGCGCCAGCAGCGGGGGGGTTCACGAAAAACTGTTTTTT
CASSGGVHEKLFF
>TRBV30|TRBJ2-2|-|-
TGTGCCTGGAGTTATGGCAGGAACACCGGGGAGCTGTTTTTT
CAWSYGRNTGELFF
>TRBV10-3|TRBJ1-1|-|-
TGTGCCATCAGTGACCTTGACAGGAACACTGAAGCTTTCTTT
CAISDLDRNTEAFF
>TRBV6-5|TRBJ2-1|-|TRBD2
TGTGCCAGCAGTTACTTATCCAGCGGGAGGGTTGAGCAGTTCTTC
CASSYLSSGRVEQFF
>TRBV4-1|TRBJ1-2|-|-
TGCGCCAGCAGCCAAGGTTTCAGGGGAGGAACAGCTAACTATGGCTACACCTTC
CASSQGFRGGTANYGYTF
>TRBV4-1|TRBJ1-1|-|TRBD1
TGCGCCAGCAGCCCCAAACTATTAACGACAGGGAGAGCTTTCTTT
CASSPKLLTTGRAFF
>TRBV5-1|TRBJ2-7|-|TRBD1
TGCGCCAGCAGCTTGGGGGACAGAGCCTACGAGCAGTACTTC
CASSLGDRAYEQYF
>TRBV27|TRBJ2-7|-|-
TGTGCCAGCAGTTTATCGGGCGTAAACTACGAGCAGTACTTC
CASSLSGVNYEQYF
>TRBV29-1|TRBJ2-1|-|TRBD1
TGCAGCGTGTGGACAGGGGGCGATGAGCAGTTCTTC
CSVWTGGDEQFF
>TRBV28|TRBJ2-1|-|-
TGTGCCAGCAGGTCGGGGCGAAATGAGCAGTTCTTC
CASRSGRNEQFF
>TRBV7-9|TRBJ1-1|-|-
TGTGCCAGCAGCTCGATCGACAGGAACACTGAAGCTTTCTTT
CASSSIDRNTEAFF
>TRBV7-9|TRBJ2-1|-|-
TGTGCCAGCAGCCCTTCGGAGGCTTACAATGAGCAGTTCTTC
CASSPSEAYNEQFF
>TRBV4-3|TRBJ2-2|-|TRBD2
TGCGCCAGCAGCCAACCAGGCGGGGGCACCGGGGAGCTGTTTTTT
CASSQPGGGTGELFF
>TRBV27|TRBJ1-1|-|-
TGTGCCAGCAGTTCAGGGGACACTGAAGCTTTCTTT
CASSSGDTEAFF